Below, 19 T cell receptor beta chains from the same sample are listed, as sequenced in a study of T cell repertoires in cytomegalovirus infection. One entry per CDR3 protein results from TCRdb running MiXCR on the reads. The sample consists of 350,000 to 500,000 distinct CDR3 sequences, 30% to 40% of them appearing once. Specimen: PBMCs. These receptors were taken from a human donor in good health (CMV status not recorded). Some clones in this sample may be carry-over from other donors' samples.

In regard to this clonotype: One end of the junction fails to match germline, which may point to a read error. CDR3 sequence: CASSFPGRADKQYF. Here the CDR3 DNA reads TGTGCCAGCAGCTTTCCAGGGAGAGCAGATAAGCAGTATTTT. This sequence joins TRBV7-2 and TRBJ2-3; D might be TRBD1 or TRBD2, each matching 5 bases. Germline CDR1 SGHTA, CDR2 FQGNSA. This CDR3 region has 14 residues.

This clonotype came up many times. The V call is TRBV7-8, the J call TRBJ1-1; D is undetermined. The V and J ends lost 7 bases and 0 bases respectively, with 9 bases between them. Per the germline V gene, CDR1 is SGHVS and CDR2 is FQNEAQ. The CDR3 has 13 residues. The CDR3 sequence is CASKQTVNTEAFF. CDR3 coding DNA: TGTGCCAGCAAACAGACGGTGAACACTGAAGCTTTCTTT.

Concerning this clonotype: This sequence may be a read error, since a much larger clone differs from it by one base. The chain employs TRBV7-6 and TRBJ2-5; a weak D match, TRBD2 (6 bases). The germline V gene encodes CDR1 SGHVS and CDR2 FNYEAQ. The CDR3 extends over 16 amino acids. The V gene lost 4 bases and the J gene lost 6 bases, with 21 bases spanning the gap. CDR3 protein: CASSSAGRVVGQTQYF. DNA for the CDR3: TGTGCCAGCAGCTCAGCGGGCAGGGTAGTTGGGCAGACCCAGTACTTC.

The chain uses TRBV28 and TRBJ2-1; 7 nucleotides align to TRBD1. CDR3 length: 14 amino acids. Looked up from germline, CDR1 is MDHEN and CDR2 is SYDVKM. The V and J ends lost 3 bases and 6 bases, in that order; junction bases with no gene match: 5. CDR3 residues: CASSFRNRGNEQFF. The CDR3 bases are TGTGCCAGCAGTTTCCGCAACAGGGGCAATGAGCAGTTCTTC.

There are a few counts of this clonotype. The chain couples TRBV27 to TRBJ2-1; D ambiguous. The germline V and J ends were trimmed by 5 bases and 5 bases, with 7 bases remaining between them. Germline CDR1 and CDR2: MNHEY and SMNVEV (reference sequence). The CDR3 is 12 residues long. The CDR3 reads CASSARDNEQFF. In DNA, the CDR3 is TGTGCCAGCAGTGCCCGGGACAATGAGCAGTTCTTC.

The chain links TRBV20-1 to TRBJ2-2; D unclear. The V and J ends lost 3 bases and 0 bases respectively, with 5 bases between them. This CDR3 has 13 amino acids. From germline, CDR1 is DFQATT and CDR2 SNEGSKA (reference sequence). The CDR3 here is CSARPPNTGELFF. The CDR3 DNA reads as TGCAGTGCTAGGCCCCCGAACACCGGGGAGCTGTTTTTT.

V usage is TRBV7-8 and J usage is TRBJ1-6, with D maybe TRBD1 (6 bases). From germline, CDR1 is SGHVS and CDR2 FQNEAQ. The CDR3 covers 16 residues. V was cut by 4 bases and J by 7 bases, with 17 bases left in between. This chain's CDR3 is CASSWSGGQLNSPLHF. The CDR3 nucleotides are TGTGCCAGCAGCTGGTCGGGTGGACAGCTAAATTCACCCCTCCACTTT. The variable domain in full, completed from reference TRBV7-8 and TRBJ1-6, reads GAGVSQSPRYKVAKRGQDVALRCDPISGHVSLFWYQQALGQGPEFLTYFQNEAQLDKSGLPSDRFFAERPEGSVSTLKIQRTQQEDSAVYLCASSWSGGQLNSPLHFGNGTRLTVT.

The J gene is TRBJ1-5, the V gene TRBV12-3 or TRBV12-4, with D possibly being TRBD1 (6 bases). V was clipped by 6 bases and J by 2 bases, with 26 bases between them. This CDR3 contains 19 residues. CDR3 amino acids: CASSSREGGLGNGNQPQHF. The CDR3 DNA reads TGTGCCAGCAGCTCGAGGGAAGGGGGGTTAGGGAACGGCAATCAGCCCCAGCATTTT.

The chain combines TRBV5-1 with TRBJ1-1, with 8 nucleotides matching TRBD1. V trimming: 4 bases; J trimming: 3 bases; junction bases outside the gene matches: 5. Germline V lookup: CDR1 SGHRS, CDR2 YFSETQ. This CDR3 has 14 residues. Written as DNA, the CDR3 is TGCGCCAGCAGCCTGGACAGGGCCGACACTGAAGCTTTCTTT. Encoded protein: CASSLDRADTEAFF.

This clonotype was observed a handful of times. This sequence joins TRBV20-1 and TRBJ2-1, with 8 positions matching TRBD2. The CDR3 loop spans 15 amino acids. Trimming removed 0 bases from V and 4 bases from J; junction bases left unmatched: 5. Per germline, CDR1 DFQATT and CDR2 SNEGSKA (reference sequence). The CDR3 bases are TGCAGTGCTAGAGATGCCAGCGGGGGATACAATGAGCAGTTCTTC. Amino acid sequence: CSARDASGGYNEQFF.

This clonotype came up a few times. This sequence joins TRBV2 and TRBJ2-7; a weak D match, TRBD2 (5 bases). The CDR3 has 12 amino acids. In germline, CDR1 is SNHLY, CDR2 FYNNEI. V was clipped by 4 bases and J by 8 bases, with 12 bases between them. CDR3 sequence: CASSVSGYKQYF. The CDR3 DNA follows: TGTGCCAGCAGTGTCTCGGGATATAAGCAGTACTTC.

Turning to this clonotype: A much more abundant neighbour one base away suggests this may be a read error. This chain links TRBV7-6 with TRBJ2-3, with TRBD2 matching 9 bases. Germline lookup yields CDR1 SGHVS and CDR2 FNYEAQ. The V segment lost 9 bases and the J segment 4 bases; nucleotides outside the gene matches: 8. The length of the CDR3 is 14 residues. Here the CDR3 reads CASRRGGQADTQYF. The CDR3 coding sequence is TGTGCCAGTCGGCGGGGGGGCCAGGCAGATACGCAGTATTTT.

V gene TRBV7-2 combines with J gene TRBJ2-7; D remains ambiguous. CDR3 length: 14 amino acids. The germline V gene has CDR1 SGHTA and CDR2 FQGNSA. Trimming left V 2 bases short and J 6 bases short, with 14 bases between. CDR3: CASSLHASASEQYF. CDR3 nucleotide sequence: TGTGCCAGCAGCTTACACGCATCTGCTTCCGAGCAGTACTTC.

This clonotype was found many times. V usage is TRBV7-2 and J usage is TRBJ2-1, with TRBD2 matching over 10 bases. Trimming took 5 bases from V and 6 from J; bases not matched to a gene: 7. Germline loops: CDR1 SGHTA, CDR2 FQGNSA. CDR3 length: 15 residues. This CDR3 is CASSRSGGAPNEQFF. In DNA, the CDR3 is TGTGCCAGCAGCAGGAGCGGGGGGGCACCCAATGAGCAGTTCTTC.

The chain recombines TRBV15 with TRBJ1-5, with D uncertain. The CDR3 length is 14 residues. Between the trimmed V and J ends, which lost 0 bases and 5 bases, there was a span of 8 bases. Germline CDR1 LNHNV, CDR2 YYDKDF (reference sequence). The CDR3 region is CATSRDRRDQPQHF. CDR3 DNA sequence: TGTGCCACCAGCAGAGATCGGAGGGATCAGCCCCAGCATTTT.

This clonotype was detected many times. The DNA of the CDR3 is TGTGCCAGCAGCCTTAATGGACAGGGGAAGAATCAGCCCCAGCATTTT. Its translation: CASSLNGQGKNQPQHF. The rearrangement links TRBV6-1 to TRBJ1-5, with 9 bases fitting TRBD1. After removal of 6 bases from V and 4 bases from J, the junction contained 10 bases not matched to a gene. The CDR3 contains 16 residues. The germline gives CDR1 MNHNS, CDR2 SASEGT.

This clonotype was found many times. The V gene is TRBV7-8, the J gene TRBJ2-5, with 15 nucleotides matching TRBD2. The germline V gene encodes CDR1 SGHVS and CDR2 FQNEAQ. V shed 5 bases, J shed 5 bases, and the junction held 18 bases outside the gene matches. The CDR3 sequence is 20 residues long. This chain's CDR3 is CASSASGLAGGLSDGETQYF. The CDR3 region has the DNA TGTGCCAGCAGCGCCTCGGGACTAGCGGGGGGACTCTCAGATGGGGAGACCCAGTACTTC.

The rearrangement links TRBV6-1 to TRBJ1-6, with 9 bases matching TRBD1. CDR3 length equals 17 residues. The V segment lost 6 bases and the J segment 0 bases; nucleotides outside the gene matches: 6. Looked up from germline, CDR1 is MNHNS and CDR2 is SASEGT. The CDR3, as DNA: TGTGCCAGCAGCTCACAGGGGGCGTTCTCCTATAATTCACCCCTCCACTTT. Its protein product is CASSSQGAFSYNSPLHF.

This clonotype has just a few counts. This could be a read error, since a much larger clone is one nucleotide away. The V call is TRBV7-2, the J call TRBJ2-3, with 8 bases identical to TRBD2. This CDR3 region has 15 residues. The germline CDR1 and CDR2 sequences are SGHTA and FQGNSA. The CDR3 here is CDSSLAGLVTDTQYF. Written as DNA, the CDR3 is TGTGACAGCAGCTTAGCGGGACTAGTCACAGATACGCAGTATTTT.